The 21 T cell receptor beta chains listed next were all sequenced from one sample in a study of blood T cell repertoires in COVID-19. Method: immunoSEQ multiplex PCR; TCRdb's copy keeps in-frame clones and lacks some. This table holds 140,000 or so clones, more than 70% found once. Material: peripheral blood. These receptors were obtained from a woman in her forties or fifties with acute or convalescent COVID-19.

This chain uses TRBV5-1 with TRBJ1-1; D is unclear. The CDR3 has 14 amino acids. The germline V gene has CDR1 SGHRS and CDR2 YFSETQ. The V end was cut by 0 bases, the J end by 1 base, with 7 bases between. CDR3 coding DNA: TGCGCCAGCAGCTTGGTTCCGGGGAACACTGAAGCTTTCTTT. Translating gives CASSLVPGNTEAFF.

This chain links TRBV7-2 with TRBJ2-2; 9 positions match TRBD2. The length of the CDR3 is 18 residues. V lost 2 bases to trimming and J lost 1 base; unmatched junction nucleotides: 8. In germline, CDR1 is SGHTA, CDR2 FQGNSA. CDR3 sequence (DNA): TGTGCCAGCAGCTTATCCTTTACTAGCGGGCAGAACACCGGGGAGCTGTTTTTT. It yields the protein CASSLSFTSGQNTGELFF.

The rearrangement links TRBV6-5 to TRBJ1-1; 8 nucleotides align to TRBD1. CDR3 size: 12 residues. Trimming cost V 7 bases and J 12 bases; bases outside gene matches: 10. Germline CDR1 is MNHEY and CDR2 is SVGAGI. Here the CDR3 DNA reads TGTGCCAGCATCGATTCGGACAGGGTCTCTTTCTTT. Translation gives CASIDSDRVSFF.

The chain links TRBV28 to TRBJ2-7; D gene ambiguous. Germline values: CDR1 MDHEN, CDR2 SYDVKM. Trimming pared 8 bases from V and 0 bases from J, leaving 8 bases between. The CDR3 covers 12 residues. The CDR3 DNA follows: TGTGCCAGCGCGGCGCACTCCTACGAGCAGTACTTC. The encoded protein is CASAAHSYEQYF.

The chain links TRBV11-1 to TRBJ2-7, with 7 bases identical to TRBD1. V lost 1 base to trimming and J lost 0 bases; unmatched junction nucleotides: 3. Germline values: CDR1 SGHAT, CDR2 FQDESV (reference sequence). The CDR3 loop spans 15 amino acids. The CDR3: CASSLEGQTSYEQYF. CDR3 sequence (DNA): TGTGCCAGCAGCTTAGAGGGACAGACCTCCTACGAGCAGTACTTC.

This clone has more than one count but fewer than ten. The chain recombines TRBV6-2 or TRBV6-3 with TRBJ1-1, with TRBD1 matching 10 bases. J gave up 6 bases and V 3 bases, and 16 bases lay outside the gene matches. CDR1 and CDR2 from the germline V gene are MNHEY and SVGEGT. The CDR3 length is 18 residues. The chain's CDR3 is CASSYDIRGRQGAPEAFF. CDR3 nucleotides: TGTGCCAGCAGTTATGATATACGGGGCCGACAGGGGGCCCCTGAAGCTTTCTTT.

This chain joins TRBV18 and TRBJ2-5; 9 bases map to TRBD2. The germline CDR1 and CDR2 sequences are KGHSH and LQKENI. Trimming at V came to 6 bases and at J to 2 bases, leaving 7 bases not matched to a gene. CDR3 length: 15 residues. The CDR3 coding sequence is TGTGCCAGCTCTTTTCAGAGCGGGGGGCAAGAGACCCAGTACTTC. It codes for CASSFQSGGQETQYF.

The chain carries TRBV6-6 and TRBJ2-1; the D is unclear. Germline V gives CDR1 MNHNY, CDR2 SVGAGI (reference sequence). V dropped 7 bases and J dropped 2 bases, with 12 bases sitting between them. The CDR3 is 14 residues long. This CDR3 reads CASNPDSPYNEQFF. The DNA for the CDR3 is TGTGCCAGCAACCCAGATTCTCCCTACAATGAGCAGTTCTTC.

The chain's CDR3 is CASSSGLHTDTQYF. The DNA of the CDR3 is TGTGCCAGCAGCTCGGGACTCCACACAGATACGCAGTATTTT. The V gene is TRBV9, the J gene TRBJ2-3; D is possibly TRBD2 (6 bases). This CDR3 comprises 14 residues. Germline-derived CDR1 and CDR2 are SGDLS and YYNGEE. The V end lost 4 bases, the J end lost 2 bases, and 11 bases lay between the germline ends.

The gene calls are TRBV6-2 or TRBV6-3 and TRBJ2-2; weak D call: TRBD1 (6 bases). The CDR3 contains 16 residues. V lost 5 bases and J lost 1, with 14 bases in between. Per germline, CDR1 MNHEY and CDR2 SVGEGT. The CDR3 sequence is CASSTLPDRNTGELFF. For the CDR3, the DNA is TGTGCCAGCAGTACCTTGCCGGACAGGAACACCGGGGAGCTGTTTTTT.

The chain couples TRBV6-6 to TRBJ1-4; 7 bases line up with TRBD1. The CDR3 loop spans 18 amino acids. The V segment lost 5 bases and the J segment 8 bases; nucleotides outside the gene matches: 20. Per the germline V gene, CDR1 is MNHNY and CDR2 is SVGAGI (reference sequence). The CDR3 protein is CASSLLWTGPQAIEKLFF. The CDR3 nucleotides read TGTGCCAGCAGTCTTCTCTGGACAGGACCCCAGGCCATCGAAAAACTGTTTTTT.

This chain uses TRBV7-2 with TRBJ1-2; D is ambiguous. Germline assignment: CDR1 SGHTA and CDR2 FQGNSA. V gave up 1 base and J gave up 7 bases, with 7 bases separating them. The CDR3 sequence is 12 residues long. The CDR3, as DNA: TGTGCCAGCAGCTTAGACGGTACTGGCTACACCTTC. Encoded protein: CASSLDGTGYTF.

The J gene is TRBJ1-2, the V gene TRBV9; no definite D call. Germline V gene lookup returns CDR1 SGDLS and CDR2 YYNGEE. Trimming took 0 bases from V and 7 from J, leaving 13 bases between them. The CDR3 is 14 amino acids. The CDR3 spells CASSVGETPSGYTF. The CDR3 DNA reads as TGTGCCAGCAGCGTAGGGGAGACACCATCTGGCTACACCTTC.

J is TRBJ2-7 and V is TRBV5-5; 10 nucleotides line up with TRBD1. There are 15 residues in the CDR3. Germline trimming cut 5 bases from V and 0 bases from J; bases unmatched to any gene: 5. Germline CDR1 SGHKS, CDR2 YYEKEE (reference sequence). The CDR3 region is CASSSGQGDSYEQYF. The CDR3 nucleotides read TGTGCCAGCAGTTCAGGACAGGGGGACTCCTACGAGCAGTACTTC.

This sequence joins TRBV27 and TRBJ2-2, with 8 bases lining up with TRBD1. CDR3 length equals 15 residues. CDR1 MNHEY and CDR2 SMNVEV come from the germline V gene (reference sequence). V dropped 2 bases and J dropped 6; count of bases not matched to a gene: 5. The CDR3 reads CASSLGQGGAGELFF. CDR3 nucleotide sequence: TGTGCCAGCAGTTTAGGACAGGGTGGCGCCGGGGAGCTGTTTTTT.

This clone appeared a single time. The CDR3 protein is CSVVSWAGDNEQFF. In nucleotides, the CDR3 is TGCAGCGTTGTGTCATGGGCAGGGGACAATGAGCAGTTCTTC. This chain links TRBV29-1 with TRBJ2-1; tentative D call: TRBD1 (6 bases). Germline assignment: CDR1 SQVTM and CDR2 ANQGSEA. The germline V and J ends were trimmed by 4 bases and 5 bases, with 15 bases remaining between them. CDR3 size: 14 residues.

The rearrangement links TRBV19 to TRBJ1-5; 7 nucleotides align to TRBD1. The germline gives CDR1 LNHDA, CDR2 SQIVND (reference sequence). With V trimmed by 5 bases and J by 4 bases, 8 bases remained unmatched. The CDR3 contains 15 residues. CDR3 DNA sequence: TGTGCCAGTAGTTCCGGGGGACAGACGAATCAGCCCCAGCATTTT. Translated: CASSSGGQTNQPQHF. The variable domain in full, completed from reference TRBV19 and TRBJ1-5, reads DGGITQSPKYLFRKEGQNVTLSCEQNLNHDAMYWYRQDPGQGLRLIYYSQIVNDFQKGDIAEGYSVSREKKESFPLTVTSAQKNPTAFYLCASSSGGQTNQPQHFGDGTRLSIL.

This chain connects TRBV5-4 to TRBJ2-7, with 7 bases lining up with TRBD1. The CDR3 is 16 residues long. V lost 0 bases to trimming and J lost 0 bases; unmatched junction nucleotides: 6. Germline V gene sequence: CDR1 SGHNT, CDR2 YYREEE (reference sequence). The CDR3 DNA reads TGTGCCAGCAGCTTGGATCCAGGGGACAGCTCCTACGAGCAGTACTTC. Protein sequence: CASSLDPGDSSYEQYF.

This clone was recorded many times. The chain links TRBV4-3 to TRBJ1-4; D unresolved. This CDR3 region has 16 residues. Between the trimmed V and J ends, which lost 4 bases and 1 base, there was a span of 13 bases. Germline CDR1 and CDR2: LGHNA and YSLEER. CDR3 in amino acids: CASSRLPGGTNEKLFF. The DNA for the CDR3 is TGCGCCAGCAGCCGGCTGCCTGGAGGAACTAATGAAAAACTGTTTTTT.

This clone was detected only a few times. The chain is built from TRBV6-1 and TRBJ2-7, with D possibly matching TRBD2 (6 bases). This CDR3 spans 15 amino acids. Deletions cut 1 base from V and 4 bases from J, with 14 bases between. Germline V CDR1 and CDR2: MNHNS, SASEGT. CDR3 nucleotide sequence: TGTGCCAGCAGTGAAGGCGGGGCCCAGGCGTACGAGCAGTACTTC. Its translation: CASSEGGAQAYEQYF.

V usage is TRBV7-2 and J usage is TRBJ1-5; a possible D gene is TRBD1 (6 bases). V gave up 4 bases and J gave up 6 bases, with 16 bases separating them. The germline gives CDR1 SGHTA, CDR2 FQGNSA. The CDR3 contains 15 residues. CDR3 sequence: CASSSGQPAGQPQHF. Written as DNA, the CDR3 is TGTGCCAGCAGCTCCGGACAGCCGGCAGGTCAGCCCCAGCATTTT.